This record covers a single TCR beta chain. Antigen unknown. The source of the sample is a study of T cell responses to AZD1222 COVID-19 vaccine. Libraries were prepared by immunoSEQ multiplex PCR; TCRdb keeps only in-frame clonotypes and omits some of them. The profile covers 70,000 or so clones, with 79% appearing a single time and about a quarter taken by the ten largest. Trimming took 3 bases from V and 5 from J; bases not matched to a gene: 9. Germline-derived CDR1 and CDR2 are KGHSH and LQKENI. This CDR3 region has 16 residues. Broader study findings: The donor group comprised mostly white British people and more females; the analysis possibly underestimated clonal diversity. Researchers report vaccine-associated CD4 TCRs spanning spike, with dominance at 160-218 and 743-854. Elevations in Spike-specific TCR breadth and depth followed administration of two AZD1222 doses. Just a handful of AZD1222 recipients tested seropositive at baseline.

The TCR comes from an adult in good health. This chain links TRBV18 with TRBJ2-5; TRBD2 aligns across 10 bases. This material consisted of peripheral blood, taken on day 0 of MenACWY control vaccination. DNA of the CDR3: TGTGCCAGCTCACCCCGGGGGACTAGCGTCGGGGAGACCCAGTACTTC. The encoded protein is CASSPRGTSVGETQYF.